This TCR beta chain appears in the sequencing data of a study of blood T cell repertoires in COVID-19. Only in-frame clones appear in the TCRdb table, and some are missing; sequencing was by immunoSEQ multiplex PCR. The table has a few hundred thousand clones, 92% seen once; the top ten hold roughly 20%. Germline V gene sequence: CDR1 WNHNN, CDR2 SYGVQD (reference sequence). The length of the CDR3 is 16 residues. Trimming cost V 6 bases and J 0 bases; bases outside gene matches: 8. V and J are TRBV10-1 and TRBJ1-3; 7 nucleotides align to TRBD1. This TCR came from a woman in her thirties who had recovered from COVID-19. Input material: PBMCs or T cells enriched from blood (not recorded which). The CDR3 region is CASSGGTVTSGNTIYF. The CDR3 DNA sequence: TGCGCCAGCAGCGGAGGGACAGTCACCTCTGGAAACACCATATATTTT.